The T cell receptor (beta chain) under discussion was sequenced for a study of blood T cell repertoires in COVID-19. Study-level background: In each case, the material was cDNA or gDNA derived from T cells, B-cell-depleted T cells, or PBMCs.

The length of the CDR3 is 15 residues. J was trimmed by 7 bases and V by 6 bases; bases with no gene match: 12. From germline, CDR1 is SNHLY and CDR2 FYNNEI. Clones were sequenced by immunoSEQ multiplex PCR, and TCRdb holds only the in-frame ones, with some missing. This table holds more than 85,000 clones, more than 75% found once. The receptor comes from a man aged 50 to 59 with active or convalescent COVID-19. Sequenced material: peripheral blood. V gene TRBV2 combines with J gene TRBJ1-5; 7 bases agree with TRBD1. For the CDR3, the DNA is TGTGCCAGCAGGAAGGACAGGAATCCTGCGCAGCCCCAGCATTTT. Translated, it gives CASRKDRNPAQPQHF.